These 10 T cell receptor beta chains came from one sample sequenced in a study of T-cell reconstitution after alpha-beta-depleted transplantation in children. A TCRbeta library incorporating unique molecular identifiers was prepared. MiXCR, run by TCRdb on the PCR reads, gives a single entry per CDR3 protein. The table includes approximately 240,000 distinct CDR3 sequences, about a tenth detected once. Sequencing used PBMCs from the stem cell graft donor, obtained from the stem cell graft. All receptors come from a human donor who donated a stem cell graft to a child with acute lymphoblastic leukemia.

This clonotype appeared many times. This chain connects TRBV5-1 to TRBJ2-1; 10 bases map to TRBD2. J was trimmed by 3 bases and V by 0 bases; bases with no gene match: 9. Germline values: CDR1 SGHRS, CDR2 YFSETQ. This CDR3 comprises 18 residues. The CDR3 loop reads CASSLALASGGLYNEQFF. The CDR3 bases are TGCGCCAGCAGCTTGGCATTGGCTAGCGGGGGCCTCTACAATGAGCAGTTCTTC.

This clonotype was picked up a small number of times. The rearrangement links TRBV28 to TRBJ1-2; 12 bases fit TRBD1. Losses at the gene ends were 2 bases for V and 4 bases for J; bases not matched to a gene: 5. The CDR3 is made up of 16 amino acids. The germline V gene encodes CDR1 MDHEN and CDR2 SYDVKM. The CDR3 protein is CASSLGTGGQLYGYTF. The CDR3 DNA is TGTGCCAGCAGTTTAGGGACAGGGGGCCAACTCTATGGCTACACCTTC.

In this sample, this clonotype is medium-sized. The rearrangement joins TRBV6-4 to TRBJ2-3; possibly TRBD2 for D (7 bases). Germline V gives CDR1 MRHNA, CDR2 SNTAGT. The V gene lost 4 bases and the J gene lost 1 base, with 15 bases spanning the gap. The CDR3 is 16 amino acids. CDR3 DNA: TGTGCCAGCAGTGCCTTTGGAGGGGGGGGCACAGATACGCAGTATTTT. Its protein is CASSAFGGGGTDTQYF.

A few counts support this clonotype. V gene TRBV5-1 combines with J gene TRBJ2-1, with TRBD2 identical over 14 bases. V lost 3 bases and J lost 7; bases outside the gene matches: 3. The CDR3 has 15 residues. The germline gives CDR1 SGHRS, CDR2 YFSETQ. The CDR3 DNA follows: TGCGCCAGCAGCTCCGGACTAGCGGGGGGTAATGAGCAGTTCTTC. It is translated as CASSSGLAGGNEQFF.

Ten or more counts support this clonotype. This chain links TRBV20-1 with TRBJ1-1; TRBD1 matches at 9 bases. The CDR3 has 17 residues. The germline V gene encodes CDR1 DFQATT and CDR2 SNEGSKA (reference sequence). J lost 3 bases, V lost 5 bases, and 16 bases had no gene match. CDR3 sequence reads: CSAVKPGTGRIDTEAFF. The CDR3 DNA reads as TGCAGTGCTGTAAAGCCCGGGACAGGGCGCATTGACACTGAAGCTTTCTTT.

This clonotype was counted ten times or more. The rearrangement joins TRBV2 to TRBJ2-2, with D possibly matching TRBD1 (6 bases). V gave up 1 base and J gave up 5 bases, with 8 bases separating them. Germline CDR1 and CDR2: SNHLY and FYNNEI. The CDR3 is made up of 14 amino acids. The CDR3 reads CASSEGTATGELFF. CDR3 in DNA: TGTGCCAGCAGTGAAGGGACAGCAACCGGGGAGCTGTTTTTT.

A few counts support this clonotype. The chain combines TRBV6-2 or TRBV6-3 with TRBJ2-5, with 12 bases lining up with TRBD2. CDR1 is MNHEY and CDR2 is SVGEGT in the germline V gene. V shed 5 bases and J 5 bases; nucleotides not matched to a gene: 24. The CDR3 length is 21 residues. The CDR3 loop is CASSTLQTSGGASLVGETQYF. The CDR3 nucleotides read TGTGCCAGCAGTACCCTTCAGACTAGCGGGGGCGCCTCCCTGGTAGGGGAGACCCAGTACTTC.

This clonotype was detected a few times. The rearrangement uses TRBV4-3 and TRBJ1-2, with D uncertain. Between the trimmed V and J ends, which lost 0 bases and 1 base, there was a span of 9 bases. The CDR3 consists of 15 residues. In germline, CDR1 is LGHNA, CDR2 YSLEER. The CDR3 spells CASSQDWAVNYGYTF. The DNA of the CDR3 is TGCGCCAGCAGCCAAGATTGGGCAGTTAACTATGGCTACACCTTC.

There are many counts of this clonotype. The rearrangement joins TRBV6-5 to TRBJ1-5; no firm D call. This CDR3 contains 14 residues. V was pared by 0 bases and J by 9 bases, with 12 bases between. Per germline, CDR1 MNHEY and CDR2 SVGAGI. The CDR3, as DNA: TGTGCCAGCAGTTACTCGGGGAGGGCAAGGCCCCAGCATTTT. This sequence encodes CASSYSGRARPQHF.

V is TRBV2 and J is TRBJ2-6; D is undetermined. Germline V lookup: CDR1 SNHLY, CDR2 FYNNEI. The ends were cut back, 6 bases at V and 0 bases at J, with 3 bases in the middle. This CDR3 has 13 amino acids. Here the CDR3 DNA reads TGTGCCAGCAGGCCCTCTGGGGCCAACGTCCTGACTTTC. As protein: CASRPSGANVLTF.